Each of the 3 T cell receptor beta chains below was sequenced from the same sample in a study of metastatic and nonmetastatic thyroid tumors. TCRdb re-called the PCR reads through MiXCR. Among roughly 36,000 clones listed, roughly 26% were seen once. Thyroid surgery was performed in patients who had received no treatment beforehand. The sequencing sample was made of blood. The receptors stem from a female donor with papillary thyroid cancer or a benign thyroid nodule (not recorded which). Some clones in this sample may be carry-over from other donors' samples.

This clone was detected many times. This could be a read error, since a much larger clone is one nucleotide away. The CDR3 is CAPSQPGQGAWETQYF. CDR3 sequence (DNA): TGTGCCCCCTCCCAACCGGGACAGGGGGCTTGGGAGACCCAGTACTTC. The chain couples TRBV30 to TRBJ2-5, with 12 bases fitting TRBD1. The CDR3 runs 16 residues. Germline V gene sequence: CDR1 GTSNPN, CDR2 SVGIG (reference sequence). The V and J ends lost 8 bases and 5 bases, in that order; junction bases with no gene match: 15.

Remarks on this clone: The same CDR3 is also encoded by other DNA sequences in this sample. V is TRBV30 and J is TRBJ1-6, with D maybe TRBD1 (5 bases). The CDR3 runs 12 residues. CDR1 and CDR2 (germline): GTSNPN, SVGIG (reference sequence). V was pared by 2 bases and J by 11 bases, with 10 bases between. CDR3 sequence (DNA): TGTGCCTGGAGTACGGCGGGGCCACCCCTCCACTTT. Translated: CAWSTAGPPLHF.

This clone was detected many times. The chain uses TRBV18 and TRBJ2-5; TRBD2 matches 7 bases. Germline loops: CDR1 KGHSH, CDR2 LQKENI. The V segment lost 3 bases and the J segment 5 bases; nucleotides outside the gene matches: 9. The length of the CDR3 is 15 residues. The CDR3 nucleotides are TGTGCCAGCTCACCGGGCGGGAGAAAGGGGGAGACCCAGTACTTC. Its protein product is CASSPGGRKGETQYF. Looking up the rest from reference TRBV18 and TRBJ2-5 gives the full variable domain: NAGVMQNPRHLVRRRGQEARLRCSPMKGHSHVYWYRQLPEEGLKFMVYLQKENIIDESGMPKERFSAEFPKEGPSILRIQQVVRGDSAAYFCASSPGGRKGETQYFGPGTRLLVL.